Sequencing of this T cell receptor beta chain was carried out in a study of vaccination and CD4 T cells after COVID-19. Across the whole study: A vaccine, either BNT162b2 or mRNA-1273, was given to participants in two doses. Blood was drawn a median around 71 days post second dose, range 14 to 241. Study-wide results and caveats: Of the reactive clones in convalescent patients, a median approximately 86% showed up only post-vaccination. Vaccine-specific clones in convalescent patients were spike mono-reactive in 304 of 307 cases.

V was pared by 6 bases and J by 8 bases, with 16 bases between. The CDR3 loop spans 13 amino acids. Germline V gives CDR1 MNHEY, CDR2 SMNVEV (reference sequence). The assay that was used to sequence DNA from cultured CD4+ T cells was the Oncomine TCR Beta short-read assay. TCRdb passed the PCR reads through MiXCR, listing each CDR3 protein once. Here the sample spans tens of thousands of distinct CDR3 sequences, around three quarters being singletons. On this clonotype: Antigen: not known.

The treatment: roughly 11-day PBMC culture with coronavirus spike peptide pools or control peptides (ViraFEST assay). The sequence was collected from a human donor who had recovered from COVID-19. V gene TRBV27 combines with J gene TRBJ1-2; no clear D gene. The source material was CD4+ T cells from blood, cultured in vitro. The DNA of the CDR3 is TGTGCCAGCAGCGCGCAAGGATCGGGCGGCTACACCTTC. Protein sequence: CASSAQGSGGYTF.